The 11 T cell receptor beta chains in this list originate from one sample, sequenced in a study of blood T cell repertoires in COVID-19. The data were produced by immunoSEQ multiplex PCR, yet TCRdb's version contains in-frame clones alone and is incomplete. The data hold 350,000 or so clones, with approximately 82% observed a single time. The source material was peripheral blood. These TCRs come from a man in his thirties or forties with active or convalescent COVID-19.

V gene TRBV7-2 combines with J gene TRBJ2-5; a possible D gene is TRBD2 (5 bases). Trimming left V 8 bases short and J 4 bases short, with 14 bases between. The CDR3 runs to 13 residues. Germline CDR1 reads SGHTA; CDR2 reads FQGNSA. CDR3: CASSDYLGETQYF. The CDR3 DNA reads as TGTGCCAGCTCCGACTACTTGGGAGAGACCCAGTACTTC.

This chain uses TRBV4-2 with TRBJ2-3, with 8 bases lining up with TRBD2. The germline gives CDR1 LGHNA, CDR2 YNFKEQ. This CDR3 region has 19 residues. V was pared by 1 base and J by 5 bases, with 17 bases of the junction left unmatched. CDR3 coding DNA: TGTGCCAGCAGCCAAGGGAGGAGAGCGGGAGTGTTATTGGTAGATACGCAGTATTTT. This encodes CASSQGRRAGVLLVDTQYF.

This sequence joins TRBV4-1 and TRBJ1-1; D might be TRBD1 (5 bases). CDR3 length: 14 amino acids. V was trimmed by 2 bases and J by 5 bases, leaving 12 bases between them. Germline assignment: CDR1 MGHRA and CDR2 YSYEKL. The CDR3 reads CASSQRGGRTEAFF. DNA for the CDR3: TGCGCCAGCAGCCAAAGGGGCGGGAGGACTGAAGCTTTCTTT.

The CDR3 region is CASSSRGRSYNEQFF. Written as DNA, the CDR3 is TGTGCCAGCAGCTCGCGAGGGCGGTCCTACAATGAGCAGTTCTTC. V is TRBV5-6 and J is TRBJ2-1, with a possible D match to TRBD2 (5 bases). The CDR3 has 15 amino acids. Trimming cost V 3 bases and J 1 base, with 11 bases left between them. Germline-derived CDR1 and CDR2 are SGHDT and YYEEEE.

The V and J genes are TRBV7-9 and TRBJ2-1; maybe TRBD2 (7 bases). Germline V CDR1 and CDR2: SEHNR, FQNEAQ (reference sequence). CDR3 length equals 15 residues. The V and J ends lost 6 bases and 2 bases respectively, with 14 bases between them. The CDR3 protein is CASSRPGGPYNEQFF. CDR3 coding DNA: TGTGCCAGCAGTCGCCCCGGGGGGCCCTACAATGAGCAGTTCTTC.

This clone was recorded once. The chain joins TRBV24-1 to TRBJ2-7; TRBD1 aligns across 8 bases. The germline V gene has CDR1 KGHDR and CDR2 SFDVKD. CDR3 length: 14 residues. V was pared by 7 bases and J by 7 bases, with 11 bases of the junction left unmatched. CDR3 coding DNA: TGTGCCACCAGGGGGGACAGGCCCCCTTGGGAGCAGTACTTC. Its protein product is CATRGDRPPWEQYF.

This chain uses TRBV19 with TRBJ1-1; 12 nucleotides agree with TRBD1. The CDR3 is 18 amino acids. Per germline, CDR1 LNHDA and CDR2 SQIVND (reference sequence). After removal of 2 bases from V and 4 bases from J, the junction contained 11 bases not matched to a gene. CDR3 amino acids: CASSITPGTGGLVTEAFF. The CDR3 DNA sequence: TGTGCCAGTAGTATAACTCCAGGGACAGGGGGCTTAGTCACTGAAGCTTTCTTT.

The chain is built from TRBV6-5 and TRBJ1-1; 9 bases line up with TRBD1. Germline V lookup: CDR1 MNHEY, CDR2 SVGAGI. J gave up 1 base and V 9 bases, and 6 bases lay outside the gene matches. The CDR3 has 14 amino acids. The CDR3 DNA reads TGTGCCAGTCTGCCGGGACAGGGGAACACTGAAGCTTTCTTT. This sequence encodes CASLPGQGNTEAFF.

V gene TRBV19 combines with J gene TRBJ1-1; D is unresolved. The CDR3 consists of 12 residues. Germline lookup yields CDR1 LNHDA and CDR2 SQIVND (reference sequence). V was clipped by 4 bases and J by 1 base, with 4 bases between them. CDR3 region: CASSTGNTEAFF. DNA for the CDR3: TGTGCCAGTAGTACAGGGAACACTGAAGCTTTCTTT.

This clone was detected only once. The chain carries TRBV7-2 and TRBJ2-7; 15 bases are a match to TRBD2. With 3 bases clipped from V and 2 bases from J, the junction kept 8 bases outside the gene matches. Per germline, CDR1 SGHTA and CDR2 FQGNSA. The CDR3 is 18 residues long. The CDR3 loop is CASSFGGGLAGGAYEQYF. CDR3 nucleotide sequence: TGTGCCAGCAGCTTTGGAGGAGGACTAGCGGGAGGGGCCTACGAGCAGTACTTC.

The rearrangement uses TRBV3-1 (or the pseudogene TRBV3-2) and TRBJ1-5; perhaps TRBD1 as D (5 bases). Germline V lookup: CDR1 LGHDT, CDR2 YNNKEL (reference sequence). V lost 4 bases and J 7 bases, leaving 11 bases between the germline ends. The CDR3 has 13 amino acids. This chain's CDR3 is CASSLGGDQPQHF. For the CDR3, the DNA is TGTGCCAGCAGCCTCGGAGGGGACCAGCCCCAGCATTTT.